One and the same sample provided the 17 T cell receptor beta chains below, sequenced in a study of cytomegalovirus exposure and HLA in healthy donors. The PCR had 60 Vbeta and 13 Jbeta primers. Produced via immunoSEQ multiplex PCR; TCRdb's table is partial and in-frame only. This sample has hundreds of thousands of clones, with around four fifths found just once. Sequencing used PBMCs. These receptors all come from a boy younger than 18 in good health and CMV-seronegative.

J is TRBJ2-3 and V is TRBV7-2; D might be TRBD2 (6 bases). V gave up 5 bases and J gave up 14 bases, with 17 bases separating them. There are 12 residues in the CDR3. CDR1 is SGHTA and CDR2 is FQGNSA in the germline V gene. CDR3 nucleotide sequence: TGTGCCAGCAGCCCTCGACTAGACCACGGGTATTTT. Translation: CASSPRLDHGYF.

The CDR3 bases are TGCGCCAGCAGCCCGGGACAGGGATTGGACTATGGCTACACCTTC. It is translated as CASSPGQGLDYGYTF. The rearrangement links TRBV5-1 to TRBJ1-2, with TRBD1 matching over 9 bases. The CDR3 is 15 amino acids. V trimming: 4 bases; J trimming: 3 bases; junction bases outside the gene matches: 7. Germline V CDR1 and CDR2: SGHRS, YFSETQ.

This chain connects TRBV4-2 to TRBJ2-1, with 16 bases aligning to TRBD2. This CDR3 has 19 amino acids. V dropped 4 bases and J dropped 4; count of bases not matched to a gene: 10. CDR1 and CDR2 (germline): LGHNA, YNFKEQ. This CDR3 is CASSLRPGTSGGAYNEQFF. CDR3 nucleotide sequence: TGTGCCAGCAGCCTCCGACCCGGGACTAGCGGGGGGGCTTACAATGAGCAGTTCTTC.

The chain has TRBV6-1 and TRBJ1-6; 10 bases fit TRBD1. Germline CDR1 and CDR2: MNHNS and SASEGT. V lost 1 base, J lost 8 bases, and 8 bases stayed unmatched. The CDR3 is 17 amino acids. The CDR3 coding sequence is TGTGCCAGCAGTGAAGGGGACAGGGGATATGTTTATTCACCCCTCCACTTT. Its translation: CASSEGDRGYVYSPLHF.

The chain has TRBV5-1 and TRBJ1-1, with 7 bases lining up with TRBD1. This CDR3 comprises 14 residues. CDR1 and CDR2 (germline): SGHRS, YFSETQ. V was pared by 4 bases and J by 4 bases, with 7 bases of the junction left unmatched. The CDR3 DNA reads as TGCGCCAGCAGCGAACAGACAGGGATCACTGAAGCTTTCTTT. Amino acids: CASSEQTGITEAFF.

The rearrangement joins TRBV7-6 to TRBJ1-1; 8 nucleotides match TRBD1. The CDR3 has 15 residues. J gave up 5 bases and V 2 bases, and 7 bases lay outside the gene matches. Germline-derived CDR1 and CDR2 are SGHVS and FNYEAQ. The CDR3 region is CASSLRTGRDTEAFF. CDR3 sequence (DNA): TGTGCCAGCAGCTTACGGACAGGGAGGGATACTGAAGCTTTCTTT. The full variable domain, completed using reference TRBV7-6 and TRBJ1-1, is GAGVSQSPRYKVTKRGQDVALRCDPISGHVSLYWYRQALGQGPEFLTYFNYEAQQDKSGLPNDRFSAERPEGSISTLTIQRTEQRDSAMYRCASSLRTGRDTEAFFGQGTRLTVV.

The chain has TRBV27 and TRBJ2-7, with 10 bases matching TRBD2. The germline V gene has CDR1 MNHEY and CDR2 SMNVEV (reference sequence). Germline trimming cut 5 bases from V and 2 bases from J; bases unmatched to any gene: 3. This CDR3 is built from 14 residues. The CDR3 loop reads CASSHGLAAYEQYF. The CDR3 DNA follows: TGTGCCAGCAGTCACGGACTAGCGGCCTACGAGCAGTACTTC.

V and J are TRBV30 and TRBJ1-4; D is possibly TRBD1 (6 bases). The CDR3 is 14 amino acids. V was clipped by 2 bases and J by 8 bases, with 15 bases between them. Per germline, CDR1 GTSNPN and CDR2 SVGIG (reference sequence). The CDR3 DNA reads TGTGCCTGGAGTATTACAGGGTTCGGCGAAAAACTGTTTTTT. Protein product: CAWSITGFGEKLFF.

On this clone: Other DNA sequences within the sample encode an identical CDR3. V is TRBV6-1 and J is TRBJ1-1, with 8 bases matching TRBD1. This CDR3 region has 15 residues. The germline V gene encodes CDR1 MNHNS and CDR2 SASEGT. V lost 4 bases and J lost 0; bases outside the gene matches: 4. Written as DNA, the CDR3 is TGTGCCAGCAGTGCCAGGACAGGGTTGAACACTGAAGCTTTCTTT. This codes for CASSARTGLNTEAFF.

The gene calls are TRBV30 and TRBJ2-2, with D possibly TRBD1 on 6 matching bases. The CDR3 runs 15 residues. Germline V gene data show CDR1 as GTSNPN and CDR2 as SVGIG (reference sequence). V was clipped by 4 bases and J by 4 bases, with 16 bases between them. The CDR3 DNA is TGTGCCTGGACCTTTAGACAGGCGGGCACCGGGGAGCTGTTTTTT. Translated, it gives CAWTFRQAGTGELFF.

J is TRBJ2-7 and V is TRBV13; weak D call: TRBD2 (5 bases). The V end lost 3 bases, the J end lost 3 bases, and 9 bases lay between the germline ends. In germline, CDR1 is PRHDT, CDR2 FYEKMQ (reference sequence). The CDR3 length is 13 residues. The CDR3 is CASSLRVFYEQYF. The CDR3, as DNA: TGTGCCAGCAGCTTGAGGGTCTTCTACGAGCAGTACTTC. The full variable domain, with the rest looked up from reference TRBV13 and TRBJ2-7, is AAGVIQSPRHLIKEKRETATLKCYPIPRHDTVYWYQQGPGQDPQFLISFYEKMQSDKGSIPDRFSAQQFSDYHSELNMSSLELGDSALYFCASSLRVFYEQYFGPGTRLTVT.

This rearrangement joins TRBV7-2 to TRBJ2-1; TRBD2 matches at 7 bases. Looked up from germline, CDR1 is SGHTA and CDR2 is FQGNSA. The CDR3 contains 14 residues. After removal of 5 bases from V and 9 bases from J, the junction contained 10 bases not matched to a gene. The CDR3, as DNA: TGTGCCAGCAGCCCCGGGGGGAGCCAGGGTGAGCAGTTCTTC. This sequence encodes CASSPGGSQGEQFF.

This chain connects TRBV6-5 to TRBJ1-5; D might be TRBD1 (5 bases). Germline lookup yields CDR1 MNHEY and CDR2 SVGAGI. The CDR3 spans 15 residues. V was shortened by 7 bases and J by 6 bases, with 19 bases between the two germline ends. The CDR3 spells CASTTYPGGRQPQHF. The CDR3 DNA is TGTGCCAGCACCACTTACCCGGGGGGACGTCAGCCCCAGCATTTT.

As regards this clone: An end of the junction differs from the germline gene, which may be a read error. J is TRBJ2-3 and V is TRBV11-3, with D maybe TRBD2 (5 bases). CDR3 length equals 12 residues. Germline V gene sequence: CDR1 SGHNT, CDR2 YENEEA. The DNA of the CDR3 is TGTGCCAGCAGCCCGACGTCTCGGGGTTCGGATTTT. Translated, it gives CASSPTSRGSDF.

The chain recombines TRBV29-1 with TRBJ2-7; tentative D call: TRBD1 (6 bases). Trimming removed 6 bases at V and 0 bases at J, with 18 bases between. CDR3 length: 15 residues. Germline V lookup: CDR1 SQVTM, CDR2 ANQGSEA. The CDR3 reads CSVLETGTSSYEQYF. CDR3 bases: TGCAGCGTCTTAGAAACAGGGACAAGCTCCTACGAGCAGTACTTC.

The chain carries TRBV30 and TRBJ2-1; TRBD2 agrees at 8 bases. The CDR3 loop spans 15 amino acids. Germline V gives CDR1 GTSNPN, CDR2 SVGIG (reference sequence). The ends lost 5 bases at V and 0 bases at J; junction bases unmatched: 6. The CDR3 spells CAWLGLGSSYNEQFF. As DNA, the CDR3 is TGTGCCTGGCTGGGACTAGGTAGCTCCTACAATGAGCAGTTCTTC.

The CDR3 DNA reads TGTGCCAGCAGTCCCCAGGGAGGAGACCCTGAAGCTTTCTTT. Its translation is CASSPQGGDPEAFF. The rearrangement joins TRBV27 to TRBJ1-1; D possibly corresponds to TRBD1 (5 bases). Germline V gene sequence: CDR1 MNHEY, CDR2 SMNVEV (reference sequence). The length of the CDR3 is 14 residues. Trimming removed 5 bases at V and 6 bases at J, with 16 bases between.